The subject of this entry is one T cell receptor (beta chain). This specimen belongs to a study of shared clonotypes between healthy human individuals. With 5 bases removed from V and 8 bases from J, the gap between germline ends came to 15 bases. The CDR3 spans 13 residues. Germline lookup yields CDR1 MGHDK and CDR2 SYGVNS. CD45RA+ naive and CD45RA-negative memory subsets were separated from CD4+ cells. Researchers ran the assay at a deep level. Profiled with immunoSEQ multiplex PCR; TCRdb holds only in-frame clones, not every one. The sample consists of more than 2 million clones, approximately 94% of them appearing once.

This TCR was sampled from a man aged 18 to 35 in good health. The J gene is TRBJ1-2, the V gene TRBV25-1; possibly TRBD1 for D (5 bases). The material sequenced was naive CD4+ T cells sorted from blood. The subset here: CD45RA+ positively selected. Written as DNA, the CDR3 is TGTGCCAGCAGTTCGGACGGGGCCGGGGGCTACACCTTC. It encodes CASSSDGAGGYTF.